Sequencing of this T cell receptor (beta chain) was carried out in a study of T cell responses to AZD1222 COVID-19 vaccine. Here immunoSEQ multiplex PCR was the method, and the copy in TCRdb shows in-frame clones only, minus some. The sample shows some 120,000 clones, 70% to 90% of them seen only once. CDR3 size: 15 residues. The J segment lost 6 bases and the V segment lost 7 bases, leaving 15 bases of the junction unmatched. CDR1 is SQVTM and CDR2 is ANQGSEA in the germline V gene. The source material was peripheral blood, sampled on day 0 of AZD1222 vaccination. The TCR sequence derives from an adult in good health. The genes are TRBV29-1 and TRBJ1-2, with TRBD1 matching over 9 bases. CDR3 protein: CSADSTPGQGHGYTF. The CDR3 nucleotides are TGCAGCGCCGACTCAACCCCGGGACAGGGTCATGGCTACACCTTC.